Following are 9 T cell receptor beta chains from one sample sequenced in a study of radiotherapy plus CTLA-4 blockade in lung cancer. The method was immunoSEQ multiplex PCR; TCRdb's version includes in-frame clones alone and lacks a portion of them. Among around 80,000 clones, under 75% were seen once, and the ten largest hold 9.5% to 10%. This material consisted of peripheral blood, taken from a patient treated with radiotherapy plus ipilimumab. The receptors come from a human donor with non-small cell lung cancer whose response to radiotherapy plus ipilimumab could not be evaluated.

The chain combines TRBV4-1 with TRBJ1-3; the D gene is possibly TRBD1 (5 bases). Per the germline V gene, CDR1 is MGHRA and CDR2 is YSYEKL. Between the trimmed V and J ends, which lost 3 bases and 9 bases, there was a span of 6 bases. CDR3 length: 11 amino acids. The CDR3 spells CASSQGPTIYF. The DNA of the CDR3 is TGCGCCAGCAGCCAGGGGCCCACCATATATTTT.

J is TRBJ2-2 and V is TRBV6-5; D may be TRBD1 (6 bases). V was pared by 10 bases and J by 0 bases, with 15 bases between. In germline, CDR1 is MNHEY, CDR2 SVGAGI. The CDR3 has 15 amino acids. CDR3 sequence: CATVQGPANTGELFF. DNA for the CDR3: TGTGCCACCGTACAGGGTCCCGCGAACACCGGGGAGCTGTTTTTT.

This chain connects TRBV11-2 to TRBJ2-7; 10 bases are shared with TRBD1. Trimming removed 1 base from V and 5 bases from J; junction bases left unmatched: 8. This CDR3 is 16 amino acids long. CDR1 and CDR2 (germline): SGHAT, FQNNGV. The CDR3 loop is CASSLAPPGQGNEQYF. In DNA form, the CDR3 reads TGTGCCAGCAGCTTAGCTCCACCGGGACAGGGGAACGAGCAGTACTTC.

The V and J genes are TRBV19 and TRBJ1-4; a weak D match, TRBD1 (5 bases). Germline loops: CDR1 LNHDA, CDR2 SQIVND (reference sequence). The CDR3 totals 14 residues. The V and J ends lost 6 bases and 0 bases respectively, with 8 bases between them. The CDR3 nucleotides are TGTGCCAGTAGCCTGACAGCAACTAATGAAAAACTGTTTTTT. Translated: CASSLTATNEKLFF.

This clone was counted a few times. The chain is built from TRBV29-1 and TRBJ2-1, with 7 bases identical to TRBD2. The germline V gene encodes CDR1 SQVTM and CDR2 ANQGSEA. This CDR3 region has 13 residues. With V trimmed by 7 bases and J by 5 bases, 8 bases remained unmatched. CDR3 bases: TGCAGCGCCGAGCGGGGCGGGAACAATGAGCAGTTCTTC. Residues: CSAERGGNNEQFF.

This clone showed up just once. V and J are TRBV5-1 and TRBJ2-5; 15 bases map to TRBD2. Germline V gene lookup returns CDR1 SGHRS and CDR2 YFSETQ. With V trimmed by 1 base and J by 3 bases, 10 bases remained unmatched. This CDR3 contains 19 residues. CDR3 coding DNA: TGCGCCAGCAGCTTGATGGGACTAGCGGGAGGAATGGCAGAAGAGACCCAGTACTTC. Its translation is CASSLMGLAGGMAEETQYF.

With respect to this clone: At one end, the junction sequence differs from germline, possibly due to a read error. V and J are TRBV27 and TRBJ1-2, with a weak D call TRBD1 (5 bases). Looked up from germline, CDR1 is MNHEY and CDR2 is SMNVEV (reference sequence). CDR3 length: 13 residues. The CDR3 coding sequence is TGTGCCAGCAGTCTATCCGGGGGCTATGGCTACACCTTC. This codes for CASSLSGGYGYTF.

The chain carries TRBV28 and TRBJ1-2, with 7 positions matching TRBD1. The V and J ends lost 4 bases and 4 bases, in that order; junction bases with no gene match: 6. CDR3 length equals 14 residues. CDR1 and CDR2 from the germline V gene are MDHEN and SYDVKM. The CDR3 DNA is TGTGCCAGCAGTTCCGGGACAGTACCCTATGGCTACACCTTC. It specifies CASSSGTVPYGYTF.

The chain combines TRBV4-1 with TRBJ2-7, with 11 bases matching TRBD2. There are 15 residues in the CDR3. V trimming: 5 bases; J trimming: 3 bases; junction bases outside the gene matches: 6. The germline V gene encodes CDR1 MGHRA and CDR2 YSYEKL. The CDR3 spells CASSGSGRDLYEQYF. CDR3 nucleotide sequence: TGCGCCAGCAGCGGTAGCGGGAGGGATCTCTACGAGCAGTACTTC.